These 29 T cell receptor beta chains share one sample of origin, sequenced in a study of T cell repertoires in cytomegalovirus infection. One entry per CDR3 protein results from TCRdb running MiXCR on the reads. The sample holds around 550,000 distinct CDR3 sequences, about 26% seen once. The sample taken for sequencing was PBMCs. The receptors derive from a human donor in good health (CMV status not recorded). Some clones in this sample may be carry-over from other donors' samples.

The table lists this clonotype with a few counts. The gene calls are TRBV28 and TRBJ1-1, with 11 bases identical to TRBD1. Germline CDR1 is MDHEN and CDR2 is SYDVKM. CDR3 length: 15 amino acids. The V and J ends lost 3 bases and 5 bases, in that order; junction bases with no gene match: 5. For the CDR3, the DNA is TGTGCCAGCAGTTTCGGACAGGGGGCGATTACTGAAGCTTTCTTT. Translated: CASSFGQGAITEAFF.

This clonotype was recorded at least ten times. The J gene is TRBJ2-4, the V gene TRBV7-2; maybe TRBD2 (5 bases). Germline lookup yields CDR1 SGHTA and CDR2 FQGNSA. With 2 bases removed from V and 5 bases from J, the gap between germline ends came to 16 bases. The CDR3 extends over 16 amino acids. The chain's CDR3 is CASSLLVRGGENIQYF. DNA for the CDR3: TGTGCCAGCAGCTTATTGGTTCGGGGTGGCGAAAACATTCAGTACTTC.

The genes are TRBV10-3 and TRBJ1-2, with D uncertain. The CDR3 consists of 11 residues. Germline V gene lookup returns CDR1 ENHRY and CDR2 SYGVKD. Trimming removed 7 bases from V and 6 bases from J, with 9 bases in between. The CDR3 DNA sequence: TGTGCCATCAAGGTCCCTCATGGCTACACCTTC. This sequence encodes CAIKVPHGYTF.

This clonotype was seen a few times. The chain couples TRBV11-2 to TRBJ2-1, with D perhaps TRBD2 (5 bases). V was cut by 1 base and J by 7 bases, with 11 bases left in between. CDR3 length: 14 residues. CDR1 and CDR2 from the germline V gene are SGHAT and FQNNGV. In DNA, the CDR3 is TGTGCCAGCAGCTTAGGTACTAGTCTGAATGAGCAGTTCTTC. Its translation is CASSLGTSLNEQFF.

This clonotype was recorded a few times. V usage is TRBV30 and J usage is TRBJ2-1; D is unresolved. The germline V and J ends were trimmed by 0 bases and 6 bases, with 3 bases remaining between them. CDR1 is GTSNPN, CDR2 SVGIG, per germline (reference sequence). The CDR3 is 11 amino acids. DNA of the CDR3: TGTGCCTGGAGTGTAGGCAATGAGCAGTTCTTC. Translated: CAWSVGNEQFF.

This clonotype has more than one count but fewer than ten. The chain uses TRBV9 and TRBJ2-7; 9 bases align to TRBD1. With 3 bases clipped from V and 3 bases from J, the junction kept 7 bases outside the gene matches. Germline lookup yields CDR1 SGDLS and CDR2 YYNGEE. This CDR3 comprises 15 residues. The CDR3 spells CASSEGTGRVYEQYF. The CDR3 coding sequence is TGTGCCAGCAGCGAGGGGACAGGGCGCGTCTACGAGCAGTACTTC.

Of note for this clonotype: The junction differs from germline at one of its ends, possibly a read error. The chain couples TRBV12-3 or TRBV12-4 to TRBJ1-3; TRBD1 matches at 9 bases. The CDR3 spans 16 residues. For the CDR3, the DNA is TGTGCCACCACGGACTCCGGGACAGGGTCAGGAAACACCAAATATTTT. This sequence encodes CATTDSGTGSGNTKYF.

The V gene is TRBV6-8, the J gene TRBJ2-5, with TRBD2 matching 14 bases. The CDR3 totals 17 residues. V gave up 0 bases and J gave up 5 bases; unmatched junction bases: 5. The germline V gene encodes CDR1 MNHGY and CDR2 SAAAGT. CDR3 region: CASSYSTGLAGDETQYF. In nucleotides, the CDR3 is TGTGCCAGCAGTTACTCCACGGGACTAGCGGGAGATGAGACCCAGTACTTC.

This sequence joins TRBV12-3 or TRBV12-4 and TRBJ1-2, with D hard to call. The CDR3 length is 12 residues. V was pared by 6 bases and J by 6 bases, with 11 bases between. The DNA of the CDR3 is TGTGCCAGCAGCCGCAGTTTTAATGGCTACACCTTC. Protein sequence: CASSRSFNGYTF.

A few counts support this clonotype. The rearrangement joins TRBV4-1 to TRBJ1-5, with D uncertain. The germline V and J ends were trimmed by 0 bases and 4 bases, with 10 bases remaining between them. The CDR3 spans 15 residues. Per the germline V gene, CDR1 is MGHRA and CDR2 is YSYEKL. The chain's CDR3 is CASSQEGGRNQPQHF. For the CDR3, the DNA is TGCGCCAGCAGCCAAGAGGGAGGAAGAAATCAGCCCCAGCATTTT.

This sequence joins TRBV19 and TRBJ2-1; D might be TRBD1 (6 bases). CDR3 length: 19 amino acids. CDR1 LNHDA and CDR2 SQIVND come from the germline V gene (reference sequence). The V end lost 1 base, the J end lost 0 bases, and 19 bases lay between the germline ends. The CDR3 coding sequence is TGTGCCAGTAGTATAGTGTCAGGGGCTAGTGTGAGCTCCTACAATGAGCAGTTCTTC. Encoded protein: CASSIVSGASVSSYNEQFF.

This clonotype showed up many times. In nucleotides, the CDR3 is TGTGCCAGCAGTCCCATAGGGGGGCGCACAGATACGCAGTATTTT. As protein: CASSPIGGRTDTQYF. The chain employs TRBV7-2 and TRBJ2-3; D is possibly TRBD1 or TRBD2 (6 bases each). CDR1 is SGHTA, CDR2 FQGNSA, per germline. The CDR3 contains 15 residues. The V and J ends lost 6 bases and 1 base respectively, with 14 bases between them.

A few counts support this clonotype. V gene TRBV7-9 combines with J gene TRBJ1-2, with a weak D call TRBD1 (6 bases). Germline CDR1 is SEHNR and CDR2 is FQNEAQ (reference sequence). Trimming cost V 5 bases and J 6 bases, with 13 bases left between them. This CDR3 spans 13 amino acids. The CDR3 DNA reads TGTGCCAGCAGCCGCATGGACAGCCATGGCTACACCTTC. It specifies CASSRMDSHGYTF.

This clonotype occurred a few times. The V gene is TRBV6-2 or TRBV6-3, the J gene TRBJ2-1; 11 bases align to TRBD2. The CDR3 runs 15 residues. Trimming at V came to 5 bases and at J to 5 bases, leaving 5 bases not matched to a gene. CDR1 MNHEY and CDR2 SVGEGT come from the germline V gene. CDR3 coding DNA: TGTGCCAGCAGTAAACCGGGACTAGCGGACAATGAGCAGTTCTTC. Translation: CASSKPGLADNEQFF.

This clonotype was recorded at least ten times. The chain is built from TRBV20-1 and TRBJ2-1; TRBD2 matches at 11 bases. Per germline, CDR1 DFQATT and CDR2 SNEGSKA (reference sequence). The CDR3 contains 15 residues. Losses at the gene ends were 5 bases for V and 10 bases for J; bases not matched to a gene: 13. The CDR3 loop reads CSAEPLGLAEEEQFF. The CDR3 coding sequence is TGCAGTGCTGAACCCTTGGGACTAGCGGAAGAAGAGCAGTTCTTC.

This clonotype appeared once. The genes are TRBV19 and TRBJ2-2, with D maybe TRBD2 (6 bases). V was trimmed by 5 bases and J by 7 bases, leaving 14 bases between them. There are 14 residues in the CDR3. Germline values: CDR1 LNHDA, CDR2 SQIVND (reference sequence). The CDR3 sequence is CASSPFGGVGELFF. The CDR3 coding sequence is TGTGCCAGTAGTCCTTTCGGAGGGGTCGGGGAGCTGTTTTTT. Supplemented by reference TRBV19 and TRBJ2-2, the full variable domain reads DGGITQSPKYLFRKEGQNVTLSCEQNLNHDAMYWYRQDPGQGLRLIYYSQIVNDFQKGDIAEGYSVSREKKESFPLTVTSAQKNPTAFYLCASSPFGGVGELFFGEGSRLTVL.

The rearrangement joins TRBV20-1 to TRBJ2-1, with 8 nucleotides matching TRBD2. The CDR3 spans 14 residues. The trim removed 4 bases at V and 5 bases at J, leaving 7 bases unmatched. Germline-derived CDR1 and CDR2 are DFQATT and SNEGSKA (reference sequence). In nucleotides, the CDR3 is TGCAGTGCTACAGTAGCGGGATTCGACAATGAGCAGTTCTTC. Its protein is CSATVAGFDNEQFF.

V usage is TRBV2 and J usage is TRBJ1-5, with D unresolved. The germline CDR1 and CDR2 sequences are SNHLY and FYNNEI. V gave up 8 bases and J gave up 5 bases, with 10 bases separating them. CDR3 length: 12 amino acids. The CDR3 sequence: CASGEVHQPQHF. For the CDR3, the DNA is TGTGCCAGCGGGGAAGTGCATCAGCCCCAGCATTTT.

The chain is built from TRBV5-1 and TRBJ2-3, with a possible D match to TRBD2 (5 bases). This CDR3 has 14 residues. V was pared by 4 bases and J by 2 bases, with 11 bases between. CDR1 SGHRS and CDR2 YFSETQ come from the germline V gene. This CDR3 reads CASSRAEITDTQYF. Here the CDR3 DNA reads TGCGCCAGCAGCCGAGCGGAGATCACAGATACGCAGTATTTT.

The CDR3 bases are TGCGCCAGCAGGATTCGATTGACACCACAGGAGACCCAGTACTTC. Residues: CASRIRLTPQETQYF. The chain recombines TRBV5-1 with TRBJ2-5; D is uncertain. Germline values: CDR1 SGHRS, CDR2 YFSETQ. CDR3 length equals 15 residues. V was pared by 5 bases and J by 5 bases, with 19 bases between.

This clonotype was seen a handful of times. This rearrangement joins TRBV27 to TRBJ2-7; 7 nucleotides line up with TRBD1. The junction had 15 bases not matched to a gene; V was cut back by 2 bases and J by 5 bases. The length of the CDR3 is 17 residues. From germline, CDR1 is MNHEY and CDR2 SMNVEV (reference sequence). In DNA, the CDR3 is TGTGCCAGCAGTTTACCTCCCCGTGAGACAGGGATACACGAGCAGTACTTC. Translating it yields CASSLPPRETGIHEQYF.

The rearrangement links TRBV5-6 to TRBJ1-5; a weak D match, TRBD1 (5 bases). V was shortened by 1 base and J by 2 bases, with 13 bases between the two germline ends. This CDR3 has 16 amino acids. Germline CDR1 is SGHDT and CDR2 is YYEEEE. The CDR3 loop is CASSLRVGVGNQPQHF. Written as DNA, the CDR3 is TGTGCCAGCAGCTTGAGGGTAGGGGTTGGCAATCAGCCCCAGCATTTT. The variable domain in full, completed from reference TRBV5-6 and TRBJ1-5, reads DAGVTQSPTHLIKTRGQQVTLRCSPKSGHDTVSWYQQALGQGPQFIFQYYEEEERQRGNFPDRFSGHQFPNYSSELNVNALLLGDSALYLCASSLRVGVGNQPQHFGDGTRLSIL.

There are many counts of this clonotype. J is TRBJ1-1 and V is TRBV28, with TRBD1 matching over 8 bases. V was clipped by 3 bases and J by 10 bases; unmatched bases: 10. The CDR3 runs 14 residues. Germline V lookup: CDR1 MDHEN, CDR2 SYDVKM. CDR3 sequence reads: CASSFLSGTGIAFF. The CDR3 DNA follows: TGTGCCAGCAGTTTCTTATCCGGGACAGGAATAGCTTTCTTT.

DNA for the CDR3: TGTGCCAGCAGTCAGGGGGTGGCCAGCGAGACCCAGTACTTC. Encoded protein: CASSQGVASETQYF. This chain connects TRBV2 to TRBJ2-5, with TRBD1 matching over 7 bases. V was clipped by 5 bases and J by 5 bases; unmatched bases: 8. The germline CDR1 and CDR2 sequences are SNHLY and FYNNEI. The CDR3 consists of 14 residues. The full variable domain, its missing parts supplied by reference TRBV2 and TRBJ2-5, is EPEVTQTPSHQVTQMGQEVILRCVPISNHLYFYWYRQILGQKVEFLVSFYNNEISEKSEIFDDQFSVERPDGSNFTLKIRSTKLEDSAMYFCASSQGVASETQYFGPGTRLLVL.

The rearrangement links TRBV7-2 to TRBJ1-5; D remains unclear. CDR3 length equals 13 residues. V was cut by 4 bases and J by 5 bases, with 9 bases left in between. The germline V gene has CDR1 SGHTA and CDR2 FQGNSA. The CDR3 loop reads CASSWRVDQPQHF. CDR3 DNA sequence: TGTGCCAGCAGCTGGAGGGTGGATCAGCCCCAGCATTTT.

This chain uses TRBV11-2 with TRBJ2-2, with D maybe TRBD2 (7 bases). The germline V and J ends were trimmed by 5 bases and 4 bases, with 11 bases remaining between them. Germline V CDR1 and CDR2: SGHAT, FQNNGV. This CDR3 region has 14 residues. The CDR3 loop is CASSNREGTGELFF. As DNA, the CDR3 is TGTGCCAGCAGCAACAGGGAGGGCACCGGGGAGCTGTTTTTT. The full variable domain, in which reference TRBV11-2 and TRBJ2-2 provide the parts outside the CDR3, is EAGVAQSPRYKIIEKRQSVAFWCNPISGHATLYWYQQILGQGPKLLIQFQNNGVVDDSQLPKDRFSAERLKGVDSTLKIQPAKLEDSAVYLCASSNREGTGELFFGEGSRLTVL.

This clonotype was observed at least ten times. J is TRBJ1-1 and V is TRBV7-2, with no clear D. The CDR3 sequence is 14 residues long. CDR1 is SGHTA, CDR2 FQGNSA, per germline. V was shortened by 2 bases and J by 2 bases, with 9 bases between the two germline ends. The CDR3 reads CASSLLGYNTEAFF. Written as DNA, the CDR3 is TGTGCCAGCAGCTTACTAGGGTATAACACTGAAGCTTTCTTT.

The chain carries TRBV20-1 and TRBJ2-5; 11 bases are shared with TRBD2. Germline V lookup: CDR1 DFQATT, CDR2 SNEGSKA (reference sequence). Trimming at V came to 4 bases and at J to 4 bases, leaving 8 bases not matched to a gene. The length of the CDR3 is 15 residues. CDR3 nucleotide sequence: TGCAGTGCTATACTGACTAGCGGGAATGGAGAGACCCAGTACTTC. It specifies CSAILTSGNGETQYF.

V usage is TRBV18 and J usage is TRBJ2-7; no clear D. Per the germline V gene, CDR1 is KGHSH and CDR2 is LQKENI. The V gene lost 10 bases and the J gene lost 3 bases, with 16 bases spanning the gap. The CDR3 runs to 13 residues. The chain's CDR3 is CANGPRPGYEQYV. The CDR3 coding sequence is TGTGCCAACGGACCGCGCCCTGGCTACGAGCAGTACGTC.